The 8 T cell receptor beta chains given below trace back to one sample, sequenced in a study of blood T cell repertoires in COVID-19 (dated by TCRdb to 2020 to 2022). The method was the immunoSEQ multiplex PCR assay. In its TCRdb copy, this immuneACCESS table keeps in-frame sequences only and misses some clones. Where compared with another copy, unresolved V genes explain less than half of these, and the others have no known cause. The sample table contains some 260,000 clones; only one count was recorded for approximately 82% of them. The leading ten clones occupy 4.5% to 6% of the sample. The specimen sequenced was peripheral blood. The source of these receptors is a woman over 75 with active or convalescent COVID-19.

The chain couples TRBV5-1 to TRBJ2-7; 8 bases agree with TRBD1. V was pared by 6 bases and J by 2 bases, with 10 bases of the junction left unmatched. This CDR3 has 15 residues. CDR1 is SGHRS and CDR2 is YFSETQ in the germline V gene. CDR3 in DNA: TGCGCCAGCACCTGGGGCCACAGGGGGGCCTACGAGCAGTACTTC. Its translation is CASTWGHRGAYEQYF.

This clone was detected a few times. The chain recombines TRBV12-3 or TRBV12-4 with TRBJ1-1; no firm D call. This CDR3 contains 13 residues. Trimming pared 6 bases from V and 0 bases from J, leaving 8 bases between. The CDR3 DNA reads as TGTGCCAGCAGCTCGGGAGTGAACACTGAAGCTTTCTTT. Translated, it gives CASSSGVNTEAFF.

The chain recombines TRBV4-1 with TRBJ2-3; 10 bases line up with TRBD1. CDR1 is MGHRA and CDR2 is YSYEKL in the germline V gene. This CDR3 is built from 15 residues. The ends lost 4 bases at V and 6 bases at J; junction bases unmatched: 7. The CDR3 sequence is CASSRGTGEGDTQYF. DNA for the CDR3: TGCGCCAGCAGCCGAGGGACAGGGGAAGGCGATACGCAGTATTTT.

CDR3 in amino acids: CASSTLVSSPFSNQPQHF. The DNA of the CDR3 is TGTGCCAGCAGTACCCTCGTGAGTAGCCCTTTTAGCAATCAGCCCCAGCATTTT. The chain has TRBV27 and TRBJ1-5; D is unclear. Trimming shortened V by 5 bases and J by 0 bases, and 20 bases separated the two germline ends. CDR3 length equals 18 residues. Germline CDR1 and CDR2: MNHEY and SMNVEV (reference sequence).

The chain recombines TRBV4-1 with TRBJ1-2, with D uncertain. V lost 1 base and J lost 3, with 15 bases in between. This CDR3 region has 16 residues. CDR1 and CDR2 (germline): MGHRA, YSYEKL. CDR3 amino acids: CASSQAVVRLDYGYTF. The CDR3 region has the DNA TGCGCCAGCAGCCAAGCCGTAGTGAGGTTGGACTATGGCTACACCTTC.

CDR3 sequence reads: CASSLAGAEQYF. CDR3 nucleotides: TGTGCCAGCAGCTTAGCGGGGGCCGAGCAGTACTTC. The chain has TRBV7-9 and TRBJ2-7; maybe TRBD1 (6 bases). Trimming stripped 0 bases from V and 6 bases from J, with 6 bases between. Germline CDR1 is SEHNR and CDR2 is FQNEAQ (reference sequence). The CDR3 length is 12 residues.

CDR3 in DNA: TGTGCCAGCAGTTACACTAGAGCGGGAGTAGCCAATGAGCAGTTCTTC. It is translated as CASSYTRAGVANEQFF. The chain links TRBV6-6 to TRBJ2-1, with 8 bases that match TRBD2. CDR3 length: 16 amino acids. With V trimmed by 2 bases and J by 6 bases, 9 bases remained unmatched. Germline V gene lookup returns CDR1 MNHNY and CDR2 SVGAGI (reference sequence).

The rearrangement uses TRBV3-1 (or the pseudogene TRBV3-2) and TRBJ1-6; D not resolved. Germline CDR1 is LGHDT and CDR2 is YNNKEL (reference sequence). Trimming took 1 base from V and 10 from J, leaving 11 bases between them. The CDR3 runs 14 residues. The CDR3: CASSQVGGNSPLHF. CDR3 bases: TGTGCCAGCAGCCAAGTTGGAGGGAACTCACCCCTCCACTTT.